Reported below is one T cell receptor (beta chain). The data stem from a study of blood T cell repertoires in COVID-19. The CDR3 is 15 residues long. The germline CDR1 and CDR2 sequences are LGHNA and YNFKEQ. Trimming cost V 4 bases and J 1 base; bases outside gene matches: 3. TCRdb's copy holds only in-frame clones and misses some; the assay was immunoSEQ multiplex PCR. The data hold under 300,000 clones, with roughly 89% observed a single time. Sequences were obtained from peripheral blood. The source is a woman between 35 and 50 years old who had recovered from COVID-19. This chain links TRBV4-2 with TRBJ2-3, with 9 positions matching TRBD1. The CDR3 protein is CASSRGQGGTDTQYF. The CDR3 DNA reads as TGTGCCAGCAGCCGGGGACAGGGTGGCACAGATACGCAGTATTTT.